The entry below describes one T cell receptor beta chain. This clonotype was found a few times. It lacks a known antigen. The input lacks base qualities; no much larger clone sits a single base away. Libraries were built with 5' RACE. Sequencing took place on an Illumina HiSeq 2500. A second roughly 7 to 12 cycle PCR used a sample-barcoded 5' primer and a J-beta primer mix. A template-switch 5' adaptor carrying 12 random nucleotides introduced a unique molecular identifier onto each TCR beta cDNA molecule. Each sample yielded at least 2.5 million CDR3-containing paired-end reads. The Mint cDNA synthesis kit, primed by a TRBC-specific oligonucleotide, was used to synthesize first-strand cDNA from all RNA. After uracil-DNA glycosylase treatment, a first 18-cycle PCR used universal primers M1SS and BC2_uni_R on all cDNA. Regarding the original processing steps: Normalization of each sample was performed by random selection of 1 million high-quality reads, each carrying a distinct molecular identifier. Reads sharing molecular identifiers were discarded rather than binned into consensus sequences. MiTCR, set to a Q25 quality threshold and the strictest error-elimination algorithm, was used for CDR3 identification, clonotype clustering and error correction. A nonparametric unseen species model using Euler transformation provided a lower-bound estimate of total TCR beta diversity. Using fastp trimming at Q25 and MiXCR clonotype assembly, TCRdb reanalyzed the public sequencing data and kept in-frame beta chains. Each CDR3 protein gets just one entry, which takes the most common genes and DNA from the rows behind it. The V and J calls were not made by the authors but by TCRdb's processing. For this sample there are 1,500,000 or so distinct CDR3 sequences; roughly 64% appear just once. The ten most abundant clones make up 6.5% to 8.5% of the sample.

This entry is derived from a study of blood T cells in healthy people across ages (dated by TCRdb to the mid-2010s). In the study overall: In model experiments, roughly one uniquely barcoded TCR beta cDNA molecule per two T cells was captured by template switching. The donors were divided into four age groups: young (average approximately 17 years), middle-aged (approximately 41), aged (around 67) and long-lived (more than 75). To avoid experimental bias, donors of different ages were spread randomly across the sequencing lanes. Age-related changes in TCR beta repertoire diversity were measured in the study by deep sequencing normalized with unique cDNA molecular identifiers. Using the same blood draw, the study looked at two additional independent replicas of 1 million unique cDNA reads for two donors, one aged 18 to 30 and the other aged 80 or older. Paper-wide results and their limitations: Because donor CMV infection status was unknown, age-related changes in expanded clonotypes were potentially confounded. Because profiling used bulk unsorted PBMCs, naive and antigen-experienced compartments could not be compared conclusively. There was a strong correlation between observed TCR beta diversity and the percentage of naive T cells measured by flow cytometry. The long-lived group showed more naive CD4+ T cells, fewer expanded clones and increased TCR diversity than the aged group, suggesting age selection. Total diversity estimates from one million sequenced T cells were considered lower bounds and underestimates. As age increased, observed TCR beta diversity per million T cells dropped in a roughly linear way, and a significant reduction was already evident by age 40.

Trimming costs V 4 bases and J 2 bases, and their ends lie 20 bases apart. Including the terminal cysteine and phenylalanine, the CDR3 comprises 17 residues. The read is trimmed to its CDR3 DNA, 51 bases read in frame from base 1. CDR1 and CDR2 are read off the germline V gene (reference sequence) as LGHDT and YNNKEL. Systemically healthy Caucasian individuals from Russia, 39 in total and aged roughly 6 to 95 years, were included as donors. Ten milliliters of peripheral blood were drawn from each donor into EDTA-treated Vacutainer tubes. PBMCs were isolated by Ficoll-Paque density-gradient centrifugation, with at least 7 million obtained per sample. Trizol reagent was used to extract total RNA from the PBMCs, yielding at least 6 micrograms per sample. For every donor, an aliquot of PBMCs went through flow cytometry to measure the percentages of naive CD45RAhigh/CD27high T cells.

The chain is encoded by TRBV3-1 joined to TRBJ1-2; the D segment cannot be called with confidence. The sequenced material came from blood. The clonotype was recovered from a man aged 18 to 30 in good health. In nucleotide form, the sequence is TGTGCCAGCAGCCGAGGAAGTAACAGATTTCTAAACTATGGCTACACCTTC. Translated, this is CASSRGSNRFLNYGYTF.